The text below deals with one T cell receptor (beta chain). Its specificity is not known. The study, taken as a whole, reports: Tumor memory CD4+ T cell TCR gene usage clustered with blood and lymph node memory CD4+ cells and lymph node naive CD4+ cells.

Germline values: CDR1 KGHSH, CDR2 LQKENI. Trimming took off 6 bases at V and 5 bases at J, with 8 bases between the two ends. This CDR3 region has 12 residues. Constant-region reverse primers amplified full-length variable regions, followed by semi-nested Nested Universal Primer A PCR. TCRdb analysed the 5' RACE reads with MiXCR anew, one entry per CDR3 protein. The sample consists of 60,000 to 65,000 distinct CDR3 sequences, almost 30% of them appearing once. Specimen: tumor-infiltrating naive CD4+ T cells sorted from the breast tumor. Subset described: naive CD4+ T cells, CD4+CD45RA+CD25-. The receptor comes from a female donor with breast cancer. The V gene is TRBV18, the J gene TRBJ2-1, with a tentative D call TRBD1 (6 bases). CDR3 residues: CASSTGNNEQFF. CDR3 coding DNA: TGTGCCAGCTCCACAGGGAACAATGAGCAGTTCTTC.